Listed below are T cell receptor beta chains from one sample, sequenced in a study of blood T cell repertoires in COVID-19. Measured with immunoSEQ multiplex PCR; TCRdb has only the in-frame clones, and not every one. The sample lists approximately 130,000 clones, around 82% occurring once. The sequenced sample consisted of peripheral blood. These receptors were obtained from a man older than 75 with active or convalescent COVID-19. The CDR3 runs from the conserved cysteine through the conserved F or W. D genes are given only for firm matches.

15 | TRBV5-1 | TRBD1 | CASSPGQGLNTEAFF
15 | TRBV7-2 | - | CASSFLTGTLGEQYF
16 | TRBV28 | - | CASSYNRILSYNEQFF
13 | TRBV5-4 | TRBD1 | CASSLLQGNGYTF
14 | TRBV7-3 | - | CASSSRTGGGSQYF
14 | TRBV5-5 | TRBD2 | CASSAGLAGGEQYF
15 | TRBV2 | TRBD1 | CASRGTGGPSGGYTF
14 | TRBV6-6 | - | CASRKGESSYEQYF
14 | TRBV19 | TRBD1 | CASSSTQGRHEQYF
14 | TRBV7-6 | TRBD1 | CASSRRDRPYGYTF
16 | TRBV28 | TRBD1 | CASSLYRDRGSYGYTF
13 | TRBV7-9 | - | CASSSLVSYEQYF
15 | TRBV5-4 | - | CASSLAGGYNSPLHF
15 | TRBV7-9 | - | CASSAGGIRGEKLFF
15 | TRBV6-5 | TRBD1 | CASSPDRVGNQPQHF
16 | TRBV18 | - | CASSPKPGGNNQPQHF
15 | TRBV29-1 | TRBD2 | CSVALAGGFTDTQYF
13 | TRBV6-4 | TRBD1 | CASSQGGDSPLHF
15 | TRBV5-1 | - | CASSSQGPTNEKLFF
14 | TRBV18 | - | CASSPPGGVEAQYF
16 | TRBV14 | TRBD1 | CASSPLEGAVRTEAFF
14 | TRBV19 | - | CASSPAVRGYEQFF
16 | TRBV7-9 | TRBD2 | CASSIPGLEVKETQYF
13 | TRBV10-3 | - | CATETGLNTEAFF
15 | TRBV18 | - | CASSPLSGQSQPQHF
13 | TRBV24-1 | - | CATSDRTTGELFF
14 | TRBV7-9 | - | CASSLDEGLGELFF
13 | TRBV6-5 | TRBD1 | CASKDRVFEKLFF
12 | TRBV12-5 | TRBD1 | CASGLGQGELFF
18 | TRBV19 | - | CASSISKIADDPEETQYF
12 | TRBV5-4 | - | CASSWEGFGYTF
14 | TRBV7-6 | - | CASSLGWAPETQYF
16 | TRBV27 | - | CASTRSMGLLNSPLHF
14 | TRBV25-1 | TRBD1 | CASRTGGSYNEQFF
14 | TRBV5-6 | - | CASSLGASDNEQFF
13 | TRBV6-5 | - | CASSYTGGTEAFF
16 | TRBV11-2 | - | CASSPWGRGYSYEQYF
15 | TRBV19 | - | CASSSTGLNTGELFF
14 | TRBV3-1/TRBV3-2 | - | CASSQVAGDSPLHF
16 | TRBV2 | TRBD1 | CASSALGQGAFSPLHF
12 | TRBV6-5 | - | CASSSQGDTQYF
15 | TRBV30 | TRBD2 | CAWKLAGANQETQYF
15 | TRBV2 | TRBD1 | CASSEATGAVQPQHF
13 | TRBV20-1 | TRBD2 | CSASFGTNYEQYF
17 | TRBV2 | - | CASSEKRAVNSNQPQHF
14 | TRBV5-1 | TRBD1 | CASSQDRGNYEQYF
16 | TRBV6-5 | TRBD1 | CASSYLGQGAETEAFF
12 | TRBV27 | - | CASRKAASPQYF
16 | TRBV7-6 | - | CASSPQGGGSFSPLHF